The following is a T cell receptor (beta chain) sequence with its context. This clonotype appeared many times. No antigen is known for it. No qualities accompany the bases; no much larger clone lies one base away. The sample is drawn from a study of T cell repertoires in cytomegalovirus infection (dated by TCRdb to about 2019). The study in broad terms: Peptide stimulations targeted recently identified HLA-C-restricted CMV epitopes, whose presentation resists viral immunomodulation, together with well-studied HLA-B-restricted epitopes. Donor HLA type was relevant to the analysis, as public TCR beta signatures indicated carriage of CMV infection together with the matching HLA type.

This sample was sequenced with an Illumina HiSeq 1500. TCRdb itself trimmed the public reads at Q25 with fastp, ran MiXCR and retained productive beta chains. Entries that share a CDR3 protein sequence are merged under the most common genes and DNA. The sample table holds approximately 770,000 distinct CDR3 sequences, of which about 29% were seen once. The ten largest clones add up to roughly 13% of the sample. Including cysteine and phenylalanine, the CDR3 has 11 amino acids. Here the CDR3 DNA is all that survives: 33 bases in frame from base 1. The germline V gene yields SGHVS for CDR1 and FNYEAQ for CDR2. V drops 7 bases and J drops 5 bases, leaving 5 bases in between. Points the paper makes about the study in general: The ex vivo response was dominated by HLA-C-restricted CMV-specific TCR beta clonotypes, and the single most frequent clonotype in two of eight donors was supplied by these HLA-C-restricted clonotypes. Carriers of CMV infection plus the relevant HLA type were discriminated by the cumulative frequency of public TCR beta family members in the study cohort and in an independent approximately 360-donor cohort.

The meaning of the sample's treatment or condition label: in vitro stimulation with specific CMV peptide epitopes to enrich CMV-specific T cells. Sequenced material: cultured CD8+ T cells from PBMCs, taken from culture after CMV antigen stimulation. This TCR was sampled from a human donor in good health (CMV status not recorded). Some clones in this sample may be carry-over from other donors' samples. This receptor chain uses TRBV7-6 and TRBJ2-2; no D gene can be assigned with confidence. The nucleotides read TGTGCCAGCACCTGGACCGGGGAGCTGTTTTTT. Its translation is CASTWTGELFF.